This T cell receptor (beta chain) was profiled in a study of blood T cell repertoires in COVID-19 (TCRdb year 2020). For the study in its entirety: Samples covering the acute and convalescent phases of COVID-19 were provided by collaborators in the United States, Italy and Spain. The samples were drawn from two sources: the first 160 participants of the ongoing ImmuneRACE study, and 950 to 1,500 subjects contributed by 6 global collaborators. The material from the prospective study consisted of cDNA or gDNA derived from T cells, B-cell-depleted T cells, or PBMCs. The repertoires were made available in a free public database intended to serve as a resource for research on the immune response to SARS-CoV-2. Where available, HLA class I and class II types were obtained from metadata supplied by the sample provider rather than from assay-based typing. Deeply sampled blood TCRbeta repertoires from subjects exposed to, actively infected with, or recovered from COVID-19 were included in the dataset. Nearly every sample came with metadata listing a de-identified subject ID, COVID-19 status, age in years and sex.

Study-wide findings and limitations: How much clinical and demographic metadata was included differed by source and by participant, and the metadata was provided uncurated.

A second Seattle source provided samples from volunteer blood donors who had recovered from COVID-19. The collaborating institutions used their own protocols to collect whole blood in K2EDTA tubes. For TCRbeta analysis, collaborator samples were shipped as frozen whole blood, as isolated PBMCs, or as DNA extracted from either sample type. The immunoSEQ Assay, a bias-controlled multiplex PCR, was used to amplify TCRbeta CDR3 regions from genomic DNA. For the original study's pipeline: Nucleated cell counts per sample were estimated from amplification of reference gene primers within the assay. Sequence reads were collapsed and filtered to measure the absolute abundance of every unique TCRbeta CDR3 rearrangement. For each sample, productive Simpson clonality was calculated by taking the square root of Simpson's diversity index across productive rearrangements. What TCRdb holds here is the immuneACCESS table cut down to in-frame rearrangements. Part of the clones is not present; checked against another copy, under half of the missing clones reflect an unresolved V gene, and the others are unexplained. V and J calls and clone size come straight from that table; D and trimming were deduced from the DNA. The sample table holds 250,000 to 300,000 clones, of which approximately 88% were seen once. The top ten constitute less than 1% of the sample.

This clone came up a few times. Its antigen is currently not known. Base qualities are not at hand, and no much larger clone is one base apart. Via the germline V gene, CDR1 is SGHRS and CDR2 YFSETQ. The cysteine opens and the phenylalanine closes a CDR3 of 17 amino acids. Only the CDR3 part of the read is kept: 51 bases, read in frame from the first base. Compared with germline, V lacks 3 bases and J lacks 0 bases; bases without a gene match: 8. The origin of this receptor is a woman aged 35 to 49 who had recovered from COVID-19. The material sequenced was peripheral blood. The sequence joins TRBV5-1 to TRBJ2-2, with 7 central nucleotides matching TRBD2. The sequence in DNA is TGCGCCAGCAGCTCCGGCACGCTAGCGGCGAACACCGGGGAGCTGTTTTTT. It encodes CASSSGTLAANTGELFF.